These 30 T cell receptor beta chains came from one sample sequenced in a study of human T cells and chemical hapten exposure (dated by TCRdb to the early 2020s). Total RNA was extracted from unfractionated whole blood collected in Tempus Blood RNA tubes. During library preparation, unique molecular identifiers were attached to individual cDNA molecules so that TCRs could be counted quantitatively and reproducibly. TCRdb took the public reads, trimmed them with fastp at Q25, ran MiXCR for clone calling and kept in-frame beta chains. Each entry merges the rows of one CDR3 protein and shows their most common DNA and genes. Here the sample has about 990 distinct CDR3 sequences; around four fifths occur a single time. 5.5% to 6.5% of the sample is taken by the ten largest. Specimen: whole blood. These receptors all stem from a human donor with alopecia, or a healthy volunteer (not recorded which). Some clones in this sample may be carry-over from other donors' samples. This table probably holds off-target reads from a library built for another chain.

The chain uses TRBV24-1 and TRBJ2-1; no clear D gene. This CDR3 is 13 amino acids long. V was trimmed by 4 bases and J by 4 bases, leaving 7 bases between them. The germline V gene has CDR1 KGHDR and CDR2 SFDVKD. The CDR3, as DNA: TGTGCCACCAGTGAGGGTCTTTACAATGAGCAGTTCTTC. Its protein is CATSEGLYNEQFF.

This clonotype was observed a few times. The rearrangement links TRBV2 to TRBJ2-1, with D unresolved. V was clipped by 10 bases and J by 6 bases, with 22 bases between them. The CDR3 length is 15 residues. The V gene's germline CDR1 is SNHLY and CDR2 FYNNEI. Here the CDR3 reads CATETVSLPSNEQFF. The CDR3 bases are TGTGCCACCGAGACTGTTTCTCTCCCTTCCAATGAGCAGTTCTTC.

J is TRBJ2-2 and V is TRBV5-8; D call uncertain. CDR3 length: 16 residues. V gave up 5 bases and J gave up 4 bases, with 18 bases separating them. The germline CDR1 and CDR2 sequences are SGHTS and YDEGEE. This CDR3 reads CASSQAGSKVTGELFF. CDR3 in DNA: TGTGCCAGCAGTCAAGCCGGGTCAAAAGTCACCGGGGAGCTGTTTTTT.

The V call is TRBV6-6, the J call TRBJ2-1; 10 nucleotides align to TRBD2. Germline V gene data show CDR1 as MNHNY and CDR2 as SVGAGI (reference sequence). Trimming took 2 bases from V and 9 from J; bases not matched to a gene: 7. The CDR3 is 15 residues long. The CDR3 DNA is TGTGCCAGCAGTTACCGCCCTAGCGGGAGAATTGAGCAGTTCTTC. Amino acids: CASSYRPSGRIEQFF.

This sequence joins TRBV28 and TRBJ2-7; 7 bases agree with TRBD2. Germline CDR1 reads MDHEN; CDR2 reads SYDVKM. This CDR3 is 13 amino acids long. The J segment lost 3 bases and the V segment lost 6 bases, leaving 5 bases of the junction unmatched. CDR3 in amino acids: CASSYSGNYEQYF. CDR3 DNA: TGTGCCAGCAGCTACAGCGGGAACTACGAGCAGTACTTC. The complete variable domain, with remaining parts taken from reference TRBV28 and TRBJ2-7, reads DVKVTQSSRYLVKRTGEKVFLECVQDMDHENMFWYRQDPGLGLRLIYFSYDVKMKEKGDIPEGYSVSREKKERFSLILESASTNQTSMYLCASSYSGNYEQYFGPGTRLTVT.

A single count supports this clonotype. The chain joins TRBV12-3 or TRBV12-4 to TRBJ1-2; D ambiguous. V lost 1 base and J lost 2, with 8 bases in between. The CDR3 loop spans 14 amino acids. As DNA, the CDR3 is TGTGCCAGCAGTTTAGATCGATTCAACTATGGCTACACCTTC. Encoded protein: CASSLDRFNYGYTF.

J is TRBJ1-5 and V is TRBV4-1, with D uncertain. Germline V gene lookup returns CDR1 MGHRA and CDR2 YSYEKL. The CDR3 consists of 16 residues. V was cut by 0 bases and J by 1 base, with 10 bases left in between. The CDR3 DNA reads TGCGCCAGCAGCCAAGATGGGTCTGGGAGCAATCAGCCCCAGCATTTT. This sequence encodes CASSQDGSGSNQPQHF.

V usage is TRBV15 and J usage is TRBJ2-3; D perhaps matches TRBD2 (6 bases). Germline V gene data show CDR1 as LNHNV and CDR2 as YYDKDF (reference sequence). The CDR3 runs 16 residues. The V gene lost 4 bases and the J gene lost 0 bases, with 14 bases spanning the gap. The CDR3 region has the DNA TGTGCCACCAGCAACCCAAGGAGCGGGAGCACAGATACGCAGTATTTT. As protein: CATSNPRSGSTDTQYF.

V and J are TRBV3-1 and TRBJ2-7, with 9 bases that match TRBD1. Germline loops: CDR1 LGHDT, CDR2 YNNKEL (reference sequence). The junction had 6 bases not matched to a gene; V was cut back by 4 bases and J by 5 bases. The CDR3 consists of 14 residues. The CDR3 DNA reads TGTGCCAGCAGCCCTTCGGGACAGGGCCACGAGCAGTACTTC. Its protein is CASSPSGQGHEQYF.

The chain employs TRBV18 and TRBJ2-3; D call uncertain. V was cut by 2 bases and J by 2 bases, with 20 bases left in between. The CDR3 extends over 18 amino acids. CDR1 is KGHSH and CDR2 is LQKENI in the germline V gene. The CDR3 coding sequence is TGTGCCAGCTCACCATCGCGCACTGGATTCGAGCTCACAGATACGCAGTATTTT. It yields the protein CASSPSRTGFELTDTQYF.

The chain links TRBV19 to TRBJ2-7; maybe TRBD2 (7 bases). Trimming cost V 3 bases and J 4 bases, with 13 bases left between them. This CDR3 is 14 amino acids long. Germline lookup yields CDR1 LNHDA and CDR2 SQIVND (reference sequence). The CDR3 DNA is TGTGCCAGTAGTATCGGGGGGCTGGGATACGAGCAGTACTTC. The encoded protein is CASSIGGLGYEQYF.

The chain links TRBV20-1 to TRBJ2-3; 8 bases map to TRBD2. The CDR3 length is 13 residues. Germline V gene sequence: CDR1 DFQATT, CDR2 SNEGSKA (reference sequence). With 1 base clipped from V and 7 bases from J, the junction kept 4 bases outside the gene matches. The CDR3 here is CSARVSGINTQYF. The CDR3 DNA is TGCAGTGCTAGAGTTAGCGGGATAAATACGCAGTATTTT.

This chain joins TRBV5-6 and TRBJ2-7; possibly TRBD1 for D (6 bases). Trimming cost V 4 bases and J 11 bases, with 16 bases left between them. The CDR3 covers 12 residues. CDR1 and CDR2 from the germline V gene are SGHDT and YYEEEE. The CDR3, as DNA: TGTGCCAGCAGCCTAGACAGGTCAAGGGAGTACTTC. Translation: CASSLDRSREYF.

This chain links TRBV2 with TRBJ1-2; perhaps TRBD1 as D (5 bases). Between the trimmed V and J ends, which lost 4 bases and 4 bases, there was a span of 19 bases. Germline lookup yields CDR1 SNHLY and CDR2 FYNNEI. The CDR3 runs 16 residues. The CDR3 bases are TGTGCCAGCAGTGGCCCCATACTGGGGGTCCCCTATGGCTACACCTTC. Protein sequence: CASSGPILGVPYGYTF. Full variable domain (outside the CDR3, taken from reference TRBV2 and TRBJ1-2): EPEVTQTPSHQVTQMGQEVILRCVPISNHLYFYWYRQILGQKVEFLVSFYNNEISEKSEIFDDQFSVERPDGSNFTLKIRSTKLEDSAMYFCASSGPILGVPYGYTFGSGTRLTVV.

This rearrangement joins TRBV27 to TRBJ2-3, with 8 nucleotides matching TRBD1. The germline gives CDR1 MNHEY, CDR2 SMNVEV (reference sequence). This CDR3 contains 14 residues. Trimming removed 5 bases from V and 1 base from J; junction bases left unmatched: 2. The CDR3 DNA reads TGTGCCAGCAGTCCGGGACAGGGCACAGATACGCAGTATTTT. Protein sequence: CASSPGQGTDTQYF.

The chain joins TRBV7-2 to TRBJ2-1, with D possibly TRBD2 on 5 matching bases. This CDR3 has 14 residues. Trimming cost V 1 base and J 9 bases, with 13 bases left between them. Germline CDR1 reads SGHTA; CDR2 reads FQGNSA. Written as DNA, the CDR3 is TGTGCCAGCAGCTTAGAGGCGTCTAGCCCTGAGCAGTTCTTC. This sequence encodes CASSLEASSPEQFF.

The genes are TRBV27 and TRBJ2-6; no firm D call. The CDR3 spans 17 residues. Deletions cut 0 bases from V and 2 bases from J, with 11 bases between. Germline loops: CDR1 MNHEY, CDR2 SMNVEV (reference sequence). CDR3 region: CASSLSVGSAGANVLTF. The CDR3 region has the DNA TGTGCCAGCAGTTTATCGGTCGGGTCGGCTGGGGCCAACGTCCTGACTTTC. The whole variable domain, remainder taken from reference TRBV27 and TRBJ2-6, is EAQVTQNPRYLITVTGKKLTVTCSQNMNHEYMSWYRQDPGLGLRQIYYSMNVEVTDKGDVPEGYKVSRKEKRNFPLILESPSPNQTSLYFCASSLSVGSAGANVLTFGAGSRLTVL.

The CDR3 protein is CASSSVDTQYF. For the CDR3, the DNA is TGTGCCAGCAGCTCGGTAGATACGCAGTATTTT. V usage is TRBV11-2 and J usage is TRBJ2-3; no reliable D call. CDR3 length: 11 amino acids. In germline, CDR1 is SGHAT, CDR2 FQNNGV. Trimming shortened V by 4 bases and J by 5 bases, and 4 bases separated the two germline ends.

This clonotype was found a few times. CDR3 nucleotide sequence: TGTGCCAGCAGTTTAGGGGCACCTGGCTACACCTTC. It specifies CASSLGAPGYTF. The chain carries TRBV12-3 or TRBV12-4 and TRBJ1-2; no firm D call. This CDR3 region has 12 residues. V lost 1 base and J 7 bases, leaving 7 bases between the germline ends.

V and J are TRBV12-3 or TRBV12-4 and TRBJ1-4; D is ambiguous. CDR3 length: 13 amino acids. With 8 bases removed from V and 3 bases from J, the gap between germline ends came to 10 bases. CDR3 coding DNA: TGTGCCAGCCGGGTCAGGCCTAATGAAAAACTGTTTTTT. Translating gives CASRVRPNEKLFF.

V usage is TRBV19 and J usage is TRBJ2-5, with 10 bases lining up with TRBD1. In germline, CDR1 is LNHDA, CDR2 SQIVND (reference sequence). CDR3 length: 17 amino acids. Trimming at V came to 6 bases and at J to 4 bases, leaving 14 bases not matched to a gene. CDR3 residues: CASRPGQGSLLGETQYF. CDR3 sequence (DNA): TGTGCCAGTAGGCCGGGACAGGGGTCACTACTAGGAGAGACCCAGTACTTC.

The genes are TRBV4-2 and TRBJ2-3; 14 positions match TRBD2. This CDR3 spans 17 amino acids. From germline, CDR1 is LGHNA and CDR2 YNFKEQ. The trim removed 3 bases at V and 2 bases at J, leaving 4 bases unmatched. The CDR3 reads CASSHGLAGGSTDTQYF. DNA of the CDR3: TGTGCCAGCAGCCATGGACTAGCGGGGGGATCCACAGATACGCAGTATTTT.

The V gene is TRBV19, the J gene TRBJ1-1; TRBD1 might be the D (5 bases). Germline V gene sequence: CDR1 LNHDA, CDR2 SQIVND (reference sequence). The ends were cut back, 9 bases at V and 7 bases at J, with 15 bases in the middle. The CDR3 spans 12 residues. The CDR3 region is CARTGRVSEAFF. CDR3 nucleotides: TGTGCCAGGACTGGCAGGGTGAGTGAAGCTTTCTTT.

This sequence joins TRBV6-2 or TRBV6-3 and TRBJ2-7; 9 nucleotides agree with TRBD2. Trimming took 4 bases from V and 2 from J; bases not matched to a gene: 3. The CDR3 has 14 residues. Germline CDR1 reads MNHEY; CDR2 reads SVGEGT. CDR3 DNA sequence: TGTGCCAGCAGTTTAGCGGGAGAAACCTACGAGCAGTACTTC. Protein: CASSLAGETYEQYF.

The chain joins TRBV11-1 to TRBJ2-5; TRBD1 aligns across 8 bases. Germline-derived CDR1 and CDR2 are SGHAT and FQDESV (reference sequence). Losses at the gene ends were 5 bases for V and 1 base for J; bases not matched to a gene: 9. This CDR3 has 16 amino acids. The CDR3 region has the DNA TGTGCCAGCAGCCGGGACAGGCAACCGTTCCAAGAGACCCAGTACTTC. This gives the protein CASSRDRQPFQETQYF.

The CDR3: CASSSRDSANEKLFF. CDR3 nucleotide sequence: TGTGCCAGCAGTAGCAGGGACAGCGCTAATGAAAAACTGTTTTTT. The rearrangement uses TRBV28 and TRBJ1-4; TRBD1 aligns across 7 bases. CDR1 is MDHEN, CDR2 SYDVKM, per germline. V lost 5 bases and J lost 3; bases outside the gene matches: 6. The CDR3 extends over 15 amino acids.

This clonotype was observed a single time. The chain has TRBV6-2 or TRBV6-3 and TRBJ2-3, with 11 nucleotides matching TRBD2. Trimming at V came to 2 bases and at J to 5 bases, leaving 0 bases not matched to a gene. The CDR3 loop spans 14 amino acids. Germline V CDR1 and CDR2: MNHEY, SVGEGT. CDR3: CASSYLAGGDTQYF. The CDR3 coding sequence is TGTGCCAGCAGTTACCTAGCGGGAGGAGATACGCAGTATTTT.

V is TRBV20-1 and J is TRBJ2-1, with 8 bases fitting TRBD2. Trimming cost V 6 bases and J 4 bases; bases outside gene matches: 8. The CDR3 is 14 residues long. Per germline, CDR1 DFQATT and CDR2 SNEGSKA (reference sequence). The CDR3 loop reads CSAAGVRGYNEQFF. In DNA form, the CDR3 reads TGCAGTGCAGCGGGGGTCAGGGGTTACAATGAGCAGTTCTTC.

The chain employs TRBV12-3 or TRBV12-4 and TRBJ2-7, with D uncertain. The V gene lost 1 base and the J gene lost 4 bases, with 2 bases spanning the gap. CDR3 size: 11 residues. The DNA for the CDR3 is TGTGCCAGCAGTTTAGGGTACGAGCAGTACTTC. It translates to CASSLGYEQYF.

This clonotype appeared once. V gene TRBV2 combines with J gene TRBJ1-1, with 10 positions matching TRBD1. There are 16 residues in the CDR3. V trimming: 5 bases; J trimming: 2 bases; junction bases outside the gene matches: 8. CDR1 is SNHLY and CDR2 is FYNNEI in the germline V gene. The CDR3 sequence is CASSLTGGMVNTEAFF. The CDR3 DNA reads TGTGCCAGCAGTCTGACAGGGGGCATGGTAAACACTGAAGCTTTCTTT.